What follows are 12 T cell receptor beta chains derived from one specimen sequenced in a study of blood T cell repertoires in COVID-19. The method was immunoSEQ multiplex PCR; TCRdb's version includes in-frame clones alone and lacks a portion of them. Of approximately 200,000 clones detected, over 75% appear once; the ten largest clones hold roughly 20%. The material sequenced was peripheral blood. These receptors all come from a person between 65 and 80 years old with COVID-19, enrolled during active disease.

The V and J genes are TRBV7-7 and TRBJ2-7, with D uncertain. The length of the CDR3 is 13 residues. The germline CDR1 and CDR2 sequences are SSHAT and FNYEAQ (reference sequence). The V and J ends lost 1 base and 6 bases respectively, with 10 bases between them. The CDR3 loop is CASSLDQLSEQYF. The CDR3 DNA follows: TGTGCCAGCAGCTTAGATCAACTATCCGAGCAGTACTTC.

The sample holds one count of this clone. V and J are TRBV24-1 and TRBJ1-5; 9 bases agree with TRBD1. Germline V gene lookup returns CDR1 KGHDR and CDR2 SFDVKD. CDR3 length: 18 amino acids. V shed 5 bases and J 4 bases; nucleotides not matched to a gene: 14. CDR3 residues: CATSGGNRDRVLNQPQHF. For the CDR3, the DNA is TGTGCCACCAGTGGGGGAAACCGGGACAGGGTTTTGAATCAGCCCCAGCATTTT.

The rearrangement joins TRBV2 to TRBJ2-7; 9 bases align to TRBD2. The germline CDR1 and CDR2 sequences are SNHLY and FYNNEI. CDR3 length: 18 amino acids. V trimming: 2 bases; J trimming: 0 bases; junction bases outside the gene matches: 11. In DNA form, the CDR3 reads TGTGCCAGCAGTGAACTTCTTCGGCTAGCGGGATCCTCCTACGAGCAGTACTTC. The encoded protein is CASSELLRLAGSSYEQYF.

The chain combines TRBV9 with TRBJ1-5; D is possibly TRBD1 (5 bases). The germline V gene encodes CDR1 SGDLS and CDR2 YYNGEE. This CDR3 region has 15 residues. Trimming removed 0 bases from V and 5 bases from J, with 12 bases in between. The CDR3 bases are TGTGCCAGCAGCGTAGGGGCAGGGCTCCATCAGCCCCAGCATTTT. This codes for CASSVGAGLHQPQHF. Based on the CDR3 plus reference TRBV9 and TRBJ1-5, the full variable domain is DSGVTQTPKHLITATGQRVTLRCSPRSGDLSVYWYQQSLDQGLQFLIQYYNGEERAKGNILERFSAQQFPDLHSELNLSSLELGDSALYFCASSVGAGLHQPQHFGDGTRLSIL.

The gene calls are TRBV27 and TRBJ2-2, with 7 bases lining up with TRBD2. The V and J ends lost 1 base and 6 bases, in that order; junction bases with no gene match: 8. CDR3 length: 16 residues. Germline CDR1 is MNHEY and CDR2 is SMNVEV (reference sequence). DNA for the CDR3: TGTGCCAGCAGTTTATTGCGGGAGCCCCGGGCCGGGGAGCTGTTTTTT. Its translation is CASSLLREPRAGELFF.

This chain connects TRBV5-1 to TRBJ2-5; the D is unclear. Germline V CDR1 and CDR2: SGHRS, YFSETQ. The CDR3 extends over 18 amino acids. Trimming left V 0 bases short and J 5 bases short, with 23 bases between. The CDR3 DNA sequence: TGCGCCAGCAGCTTGGTCTCTCTCGGATCCTCCCCCGGGGAGACCCAGTACTTC. Translating it yields CASSLVSLGSSPGETQYF.

The V gene is TRBV28, the J gene TRBJ2-5; the match to TRBD2 covers 7 bases. The CDR3 is made up of 14 amino acids. The ends lost 3 bases at V and 2 bases at J; junction bases unmatched: 3. Germline V CDR1 and CDR2: MDHEN, SYDVKM. CDR3 region: CASSFGGGQETQYF. Written as DNA, the CDR3 is TGTGCCAGCAGTTTTGGGGGGGGGCAAGAGACCCAGTACTTC.

This clone showed up just once. The rearrangement uses TRBV9 and TRBJ2-3, with TRBD2 as a possible D gene (6 bases). CDR1 SGDLS and CDR2 YYNGEE come from the germline V gene. V dropped 0 bases and J dropped 3 bases, with 20 bases sitting between them. This CDR3 is built from 18 residues. CDR3 in DNA: TGTGCCAGCAGCGTAGTCGGTGGGGGGAGGATTGGAACAGATACGCAGTATTTT. Protein sequence: CASSVVGGGRIGTDTQYF.

This clone has a single count. The rearrangement links TRBV30 to TRBJ1-1; 8 bases map to TRBD1. Trimming took 0 bases from V and 5 from J; bases not matched to a gene: 2. Per germline, CDR1 GTSNPN and CDR2 SVGIG (reference sequence). The CDR3 sequence is 13 residues long. The CDR3 sequence: CAWSVNRGTEAFF. The DNA of the CDR3 is TGTGCCTGGAGTGTAAACAGGGGGACTGAAGCTTTCTTT.

V is TRBV2 and J is TRBJ1-2; weak D call: TRBD1 (5 bases). This CDR3 is built from 12 residues. Germline V gene data show CDR1 as SNHLY and CDR2 as FYNNEI. V lost 8 bases and J 4 bases, leaving 11 bases between the germline ends. The CDR3 DNA is TGTGCCAGCCGGGGGGAACGCTATGGCTACACCTTC. It yields the protein CASRGERYGYTF.

The chain employs TRBV14 and TRBJ1-6; 9 nucleotides line up with TRBD1. Germline CDR1 and CDR2: SGHDN and FVKESK. Trimming at V came to 4 bases and at J to 9 bases, leaving 16 bases not matched to a gene. This CDR3 contains 18 residues. The CDR3 sequence is CASSRRTPGTGISSPLHF. The CDR3 DNA reads as TGTGCCAGCAGCCGACGGACTCCCGGGACAGGGATTAGTTCACCCCTCCACTTT.

This rearrangement joins TRBV7-8 to TRBJ2-1, with D possibly matching TRBD2 (6 bases). The CDR3 has 14 residues. The V gene's germline CDR1 is SGHVS and CDR2 FQNEAQ. The germline V and J ends were trimmed by 5 bases and 8 bases, with 16 bases remaining between them. Here the CDR3 DNA reads TGTGCCAGCAGCCCAAACCCTAGCGTGCATGAGCAGTTCTTC. Residues: CASSPNPSVHEQFF.